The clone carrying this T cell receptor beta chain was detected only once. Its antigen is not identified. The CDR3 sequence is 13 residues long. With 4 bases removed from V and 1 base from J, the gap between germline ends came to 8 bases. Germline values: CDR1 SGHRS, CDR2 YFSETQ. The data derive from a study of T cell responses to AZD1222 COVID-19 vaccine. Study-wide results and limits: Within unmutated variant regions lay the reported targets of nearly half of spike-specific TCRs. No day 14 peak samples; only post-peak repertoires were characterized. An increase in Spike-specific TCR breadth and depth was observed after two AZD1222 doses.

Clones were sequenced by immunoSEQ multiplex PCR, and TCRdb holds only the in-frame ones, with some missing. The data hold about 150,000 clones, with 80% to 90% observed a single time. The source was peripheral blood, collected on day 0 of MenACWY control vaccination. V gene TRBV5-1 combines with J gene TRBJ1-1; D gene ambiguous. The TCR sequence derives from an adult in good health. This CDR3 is CASSMYGNTEAFF. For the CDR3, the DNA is TGCGCCAGCAGCATGTACGGGAACACTGAAGCTTTCTTT.